The 23 T cell receptor beta chains given below trace back to one sample, sequenced in a study of regulatory T cells in long-lasting Graves disease. iRepertoire HTBI primers and Arm-PCR of CDR3 regions built TCR beta libraries. MiXCR, run by TCRdb on the multiplex PCR reads, gives a single entry per CDR3 protein. Among about 470,000 distinct CDR3 sequences listed, about a fifth were seen once. Sample time point: persistent/refractory GD, antithyroid drugs over 5 years with positive TRAb. TCR sequences were obtained from RNA taken from PBMCs. The sequencing here drew on peripheral blood mononuclear cells (PBMCs), taken when the disease was refractory, from a patient treated with antithyroid drugs. Receptors were obtained from a female donor with Graves disease.

This clonotype was recorded many times. The V and J genes are TRBV11-2 and TRBJ2-7; 7 nucleotides line up with TRBD2. The CDR3 sequence is 15 residues long. Germline values: CDR1 SGHAT, CDR2 FQNNGV. The junction had 4 bases not matched to a gene; V was cut back by 0 bases and J by 2 bases. The CDR3 sequence is CASSLDVAGAYEQYF. CDR3 bases: TGTGCCAGCAGCTTAGACGTAGCGGGTGCCTACGAGCAGTACTTC. Looking up the rest from reference TRBV11-2 and TRBJ2-7 gives the full variable domain: EAGVAQSPRYKIIEKRQSVAFWCNPISGHATLYWYQQILGQGPKLLIQFQNNGVVDDSQLPKDRFSAERLKGVDSTLKIQPAKLEDSAVYLCASSLDVAGAYEQYFGPGTRLTVT.

This clonotype has just a few counts. The chain employs TRBV20-1 and TRBJ1-5; tentative D call: TRBD1 (6 bases). The germline V gene has CDR1 DFQATT and CDR2 SNEGSKA (reference sequence). CDR3 size: 13 residues. Trimming left V 5 bases short and J 3 bases short, with 11 bases between. CDR3 sequence (DNA): TGCAGTGCTGGTGGGGGCCACAATCAGCCCCAGCATTTT. Amino acid sequence: CSAGGGHNQPQHF.

This clonotype was found a few times. The chain links TRBV27 to TRBJ2-6; D call uncertain. V was pared by 5 bases and J by 1 base, with 12 bases between. Germline V gene data show CDR1 as MNHEY and CDR2 as SMNVEV (reference sequence). This CDR3 contains 16 residues. CDR3 sequence: CASSPYIGSGANVLTF. The DNA of the CDR3 is TGTGCCAGCAGTCCCTATATTGGGTCTGGGGCCAACGTCCTGACTTTC.

This clonotype was observed many times. The CDR3 DNA follows: TGTGCCAGCAGCTTAGACAAAAACTATGGCTACACCTTC. Translating gives CASSLDKNYGYTF. The genes are TRBV7-8 and TRBJ1-2, with unresolved D. The CDR3 is made up of 13 amino acids. V was shortened by 1 base and J by 2 bases, with 5 bases between the two germline ends. Germline loops: CDR1 SGHVS, CDR2 FQNEAQ.

This clonotype occurred a few times. The chain recombines TRBV5-1 with TRBJ2-7; 7 nucleotides match TRBD1. The V segment lost 2 bases and the J segment 3 bases; nucleotides outside the gene matches: 8. Germline CDR1 SGHRS, CDR2 YFSETQ. The CDR3 spans 15 residues. CDR3 sequence (DNA): TGCGCCAGCAGCTTTACGGGACAGACGATCTACGAGCAGTACTTC. The encoded protein is CASSFTGQTIYEQYF.

DNA of the CDR3: TGTGCCAGCAGCTTTATAGGGGGTCGCACAGATACGCAGTATTTT. This encodes CASSFIGGRTDTQYF. J is TRBJ2-3 and V is TRBV7-2, with a tentative D call TRBD1 (6 bases). This CDR3 is 15 amino acids long. Trimming took off 3 bases at V and 1 base at J, with 11 bases between the two ends. Germline values: CDR1 SGHTA, CDR2 FQGNSA.

This clonotype was detected many times. J is TRBJ1-4 and V is TRBV2; weak D call: TRBD1 (6 bases). This CDR3 contains 14 residues. Trimming left V 7 bases short and J 7 bases short, with 16 bases between. Germline V CDR1 and CDR2: SNHLY, FYNNEI. In DNA, the CDR3 is TGTGCCAGCAAACCGGACAGCCCGATTGAAAAACTGTTTTTT. Translated: CASKPDSPIEKLFF.

This chain links TRBV5-4 with TRBJ2-7, with 11 bases aligning to TRBD2. V shed 4 bases, J shed 3 bases, and the junction held 3 bases outside the gene matches. CDR1 and CDR2 (germline): SGHNT, YYREEE (reference sequence). The CDR3 has 14 amino acids. The CDR3 DNA follows: TGTGCCAGCAGCGTGGGACTAGCGGACTACGAGCAGTACTTC. Encoded protein: CASSVGLADYEQYF.

The table lists this clonotype with a few counts. DNA of the CDR3: TGTGCCAGCAGCGGAAGCGGGAGAAAAGAGACCCAGTACTTC. Protein product: CASSGSGRKETQYF. This chain connects TRBV9 to TRBJ2-5; 8 bases are shared with TRBD2. Germline assignment: CDR1 SGDLS and CDR2 YYNGEE. V trimming: 3 bases; J trimming: 3 bases; junction bases outside the gene matches: 4. This CDR3 is 14 amino acids long.

This clonotype showed up many times. V usage is TRBV6-1 and J usage is TRBJ2-5; D possibly corresponds to TRBD2 (5 bases). V dropped 7 bases and J dropped 2 bases, with 17 bases sitting between them. CDR1 and CDR2 from the germline V gene are MNHNS and SASEGT. The CDR3 covers 15 residues. The CDR3 nucleotides read TGTGCCAGCAACAACCGGCGGGTACATCAAGAGACCCAGTACTTC. Protein: CASNNRRVHQETQYF.

This rearrangement joins TRBV6-9 to TRBJ2-2; perhaps TRBD2 as D (6 bases). V was shortened by 3 bases and J by 2 bases, with 13 bases between the two germline ends. Germline-derived CDR1 and CDR2 are MNHGY and SVAAGI. The CDR3 consists of 16 residues. The CDR3 nucleotides are TGTGCCAGCAGTTACGGCGGAGGGGCCAACACCGGGGAGCTGTTTTTT. As protein: CASSYGGGANTGELFF.

This chain joins TRBV15 and TRBJ1-5; the D is unclear. CDR3 length: 13 amino acids. Germline CDR1 and CDR2: LNHNV and YYDKDF (reference sequence). Trimming removed 5 bases from V and 7 bases from J, with 12 bases in between. The CDR3 here is CATSPSPRQPQHF. The DNA of the CDR3 is TGTGCCACCAGCCCATCGCCGCGACAGCCCCAGCATTTT.

The V gene is TRBV27, the J gene TRBJ1-2; D unclear. Trimming took 8 bases from V and 5 from J, leaving 21 bases between them. Germline CDR1 reads MNHEY; CDR2 reads SMNVEV (reference sequence). CDR3 length: 15 residues. The DNA for the CDR3 is TGTGCCAGCCATCCGACCGGACGGGCTGGGTATGGCTACACCTTC. It translates to CASHPTGRAGYGYTF.

This clonotype has ten or more counts. This sequence joins TRBV7-8 and TRBJ2-7; D is uncertain. CDR3 length equals 13 residues. V dropped 5 bases and J dropped 5 bases, with 13 bases sitting between them. From germline, CDR1 is SGHVS and CDR2 FQNEAQ. The CDR3 DNA sequence: TGTGCCAGCAGCCCTAGGGTAGTAAACGAGCAGTACTTC. It yields the protein CASSPRVVNEQYF.

This clonotype was seen only a few times. The chain is built from TRBV27 and TRBJ1-1; perhaps TRBD1 as D (6 bases). The V gene lost 5 bases and the J gene lost 4 bases, with 17 bases spanning the gap. The CDR3 runs 15 residues. CDR1 and CDR2 from the germline V gene are MNHEY and SMNVEV (reference sequence). The CDR3 region is CASSIQGTGSTEAFF. As DNA, the CDR3 is TGTGCCAGCAGTATACAGGGAACGGGAAGCACTGAAGCTTTCTTT.

This clonotype occurred once. A much larger clone lies one base from this, so it may be a read error. V gene TRBV6-1 combines with J gene TRBJ1-1, with D unclear. Germline loops: CDR1 MNHNS, CDR2 SASEGT. The CDR3 has 12 residues. DNA of the CDR3: TGTGCCAGCAGTGAGATGAACACTGGAGCTTTCTTT. Encoded protein: CASSEMNTGAFF.

Concerning this clonotype itself: This may arise from a read error, as a much more abundant clone is one base away. The chain uses TRBV15 and TRBJ2-5; D remains ambiguous. Per the germline V gene, CDR1 is LNHNV and CDR2 is YYDKDF (reference sequence). The CDR3 covers 11 residues. The CDR3: CATTWREAQYF. The CDR3 nucleotides are TGTGCCACCACCTGGCGAGAGGCCCAGTACTTC.

Ten or more counts support this clonotype. The chain is built from TRBV6-1 and TRBJ2-7; 11 bases agree with TRBD2. V shed 4 bases, J shed 3 bases, and the junction held 8 bases outside the gene matches. CDR1 MNHNS and CDR2 SASEGT come from the germline V gene. The CDR3 consists of 16 residues. This CDR3 is CASSVEVAGGNYEQYF. The CDR3 DNA is TGTGCCAGCAGTGTAGAGGTAGCGGGAGGGAACTACGAGCAGTACTTC.

This clonotype was recorded at least ten times. The chain links TRBV24-1 to TRBJ2-2, with 9 nucleotides matching TRBD1. CDR1 and CDR2 (germline): KGHDR, SFDVKD. After removal of 2 bases from V and 8 bases from J, the junction contained 8 bases not matched to a gene. This CDR3 is built from 16 residues. The CDR3 loop reads CATSDSGQGISGELFF. In DNA form, the CDR3 reads TGTGCCACCAGTGATTCAGGACAGGGGATTTCAGGGGAGCTGTTTTTT.

This clonotype was recorded at least ten times. The chain employs TRBV2 and TRBJ1-4; no clear D. CDR1 SNHLY and CDR2 FYNNEI come from the germline V gene. The CDR3 is 14 residues long. V lost 6 bases to trimming and J lost 14 bases, with 22 bases between them. The CDR3 DNA is TGTGCCAGCAGAGGACCTCAACGCACCAATCCCCTGTTTTTT. This gives the protein CASRGPQRTNPLFF.

This clonotype has just a few counts. The chain carries TRBV19 and TRBJ1-5; D is uncertain. CDR3 length: 15 residues. CDR1 LNHDA and CDR2 SQIVND come from the germline V gene (reference sequence). The V gene lost 5 bases and the J gene lost 0 bases, with 11 bases spanning the gap. As DNA, the CDR3 is TGTGCCAGTAGTTATCGGAGCTATAGCAATCAGCCCCAGCATTTT. This codes for CASSYRSYSNQPQHF.

This clonotype appeared many times. The gene calls are TRBV2 and TRBJ1-1, with 8 bases aligning to TRBD1. Germline trimming cut 4 bases from V and 7 bases from J; bases unmatched to any gene: 2. This CDR3 comprises 12 residues. Per germline, CDR1 SNHLY and CDR2 FYNNEI. This CDR3 reads CASSGQGIEAFF. The CDR3, as DNA: TGTGCCAGCAGTGGACAGGGGATTGAAGCTTTCTTT.

Only a few counts were recorded for this clonotype. The chain recombines TRBV20-1 with TRBJ2-7, with 8 bases matching TRBD2. With 4 bases clipped from V and 1 base from J, the junction kept 15 bases outside the gene matches. This CDR3 is built from 17 residues. Per germline, CDR1 DFQATT and CDR2 SNEGSKA (reference sequence). CDR3 amino acids: CSATTPNLTSASYEQYF. CDR3 bases: TGCAGTGCTACCACCCCTAACCTGACTAGCGCTTCCTACGAGCAGTACTTC.